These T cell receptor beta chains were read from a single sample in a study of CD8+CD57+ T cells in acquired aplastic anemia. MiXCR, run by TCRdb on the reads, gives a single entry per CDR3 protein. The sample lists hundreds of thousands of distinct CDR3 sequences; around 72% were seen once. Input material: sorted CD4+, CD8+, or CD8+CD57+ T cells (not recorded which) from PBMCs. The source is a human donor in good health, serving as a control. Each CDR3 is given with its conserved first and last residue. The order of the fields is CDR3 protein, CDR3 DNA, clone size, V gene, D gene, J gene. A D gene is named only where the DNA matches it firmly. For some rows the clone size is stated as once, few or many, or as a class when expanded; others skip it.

CASSLARDYNSPIHF | TGTGCCAGCAGCTTGGCTCGCGATTATAATTCACCCATCCACTTT | NA | TRBV9 | NA | TRBJ1-6
CASSLVPGMNTEAFF | TGTGCCAGCAGCTTAGTCCCAGGGATGAACACTGAAGCTTTCTTT | NA | TRBV7-2 | NA | TRBJ1-1
CASSLSEGEGGYTF | TGTGCCAGCAGCTTGTCAGAAGGGGAAGGCGGCTACACCTTC | NA | TRBV7-9 | NA | TRBJ1-2
CASHLVQGLDGYTF | TGTGCCAGCCATCTAGTACAGGGGTTGGATGGCTACACCTTC | NA | TRBV7-2 | TRBD1 | TRBJ1-2
CASGRTGDNSPLHF | TGCGCCAGCGGCAGGACAGGGGATAATTCACCCCTCCACTTT | NA | TRBV4-1 | TRBD1 | TRBJ1-6
CSAQPDGTAWAFF | TGCAGCGCCCAACCAGACGGGACGGCGTGGGCTTTCTTT | NA | TRBV29-1 | NA | TRBJ1-1
CSASPSEQYF | TGCAGTGCTAGTCCCTCCGAGCAGTACTTC | NA | TRBV20-1 | NA | TRBJ2-7
CSAWTVVDGYTF | TGCAGTGCTTGGACCGTGGTGGATGGCTACACCTTC | NA | TRBV20-1 | NA | TRBJ1-2
CSATGTGDNEQFF | TGCAGTGCTACCGGGACAGGGGATAATGAGCAGTTCTTC | NA | TRBV20-1 | TRBD1 | TRBJ2-1
CSARGQRAFYEQYF | TGCAGTGCTAGGGGACAGAGAGCCTTCTACGAGCAGTACTTC | NA | TRBV20-1 | TRBD1 | TRBJ2-7
CASSLARGGGSTDTQYF | TGTGCCAGCAGCTTAGCAAGGGGGGGGGGGTCCACAGATACGCAGTATTTT | NA | TRBV7-4 | NA | TRBJ2-3
CASSLGGFSNYVQYF | TGTGCCAGCAGCTTAGGCGGGTTCTCCAACTACGTGCAGTACTTC | NA | TRBV7-9 | NA | TRBJ2-7
CASSEGGYQETQYF | TGTGCCAGCAGCGAGGGCGGCTACCAAGAGACCCAGTACTTC | NA | TRBV5-1 | NA | TRBJ2-5
CATSGIQGWGEQFF | TGTGCCACCAGTGGAATACAGGGCTGGGGTGAGCAGTTCTTC | few | TRBV24-1 | NA | TRBJ2-1
CASTFGDTGAGNTIYF | TGTGCCAGTACTTTCGGCGATACGGGCGCCGGAAACACCATATATTTT | few | TRBV19 | NA | TRBJ1-3
CASSSGVEQYF | TGTGCCAGTAGTTCCGGGGTCGAGCAGTACTTC | few | TRBV9 | NA | TRBJ2-7
CASSYGAAQPQHF | TGTGCCAGCAGCTACGGAGCTGCTCAGCCCCAGCATTTT | many | TRBV6-6 | NA | TRBJ1-5
CASSRTAQGAGGYTF | TGTGCCAGCAGCCGGACGGCACAGGGGGCGGGTGGCTACACCTTC | NA | TRBV5-4 | TRBD1 | TRBJ1-2
CSATGLAEETQYF | TGCAGTGCCACGGGACTAGCGGAAGAGACCCAGTACTTC | NA | TRBV20-1 | TRBD2 | TRBJ2-5
CASNSGGTLGYALHF | TGTGCCAGCAATAGTGGGGGCACGTTGGGATACGCACTACACTTT | NA | TRBV7-6 | NA | TRBJ1-6
CASSTGSGQNTEAFF | TGTGCCAGCAGTACAGGGTCAGGCCAGAACACTGAAGCTTTCTTT | NA | TRBV7-9 | NA | TRBJ1-1
CASSITPGQVLNEQFF | TGCGCCAGCAGCATAACTCCGGGACAGGTGCTTAATGAGCAGTTCTTC | many | TRBV5-1 | TRBD1 | TRBJ2-1
CASSLRENTEALF | TGTGCCAGCAGTCTACGGGAGAACACTGAAGCTCTCTTT | NA | TRBV27 | NA | TRBJ1-1
CASSTGTGGRSDNEQFF | TGTGCCAGTAGTACGGGGACAGGGGGCAGAAGCGACAATGAGCAGTTCTTC | NA | TRBV19 | TRBD1 | TRBJ2-1
CASSEIAGSAYEQYF | TGTGCCAGCAGTGAAATCGCGGGTAGCGCCTACGAGCAGTACTTC | NA | TRBV6-1 | NA | TRBJ2-7
CASKSPGSGKWNEQFF | TGTGCCAGCAAATCGCCAGGTAGCGGGAAGTGGAATGAGCAGTTCTTC | NA | TRBV6-2/TRBV6-3 | TRBD2 | TRBJ2-1
CAVLGEGADAFF | TGCGCCGTCCTAGGGGAGGGGGCCGATGCTTTCTTT | NA | TRBV4-1 | TRBD1 | TRBJ1-1
CASSQGQAGVFDTQYF | TGCGCCAGCAGCCAAGGGCAGGCGGGTGTGTTCGATACGCAGTATTTT | NA | TRBV7-9 | NA | TRBJ2-3
CASSEDSRGYGYTF | TGTGCCAGCAGTGAAGATAGCAGGGGCTATGGCTACACCTTC | NA | TRBV2 | NA | TRBJ1-2
CAIRTTAGETQYF | TGTGCCATCCGCACGACTGCAGGGGAGACCCAGTACTTC | once | TRBV10-3 | NA | TRBJ2-5
CASSTGGNEQFF | TGTGCCAGTTCGACTGGTGGGAATGAGCAGTTCTTC | few | TRBV19 | NA | TRBJ2-1
CASSFSAGAAETQYF | TGTGCCAGCAGTTTCAGCGCGGGGGCCGCGGAGACCCAGTACTTC | many | TRBV27 | NA | TRBJ2-5
CSIRAHEIAGPRNEQYF | TGCAGCATCCGTGCTCATGAAATTGCGGGGCCGCGGAACGAGCAGTACTTC | NA | TRBV29-1 | NA | TRBJ2-7
CASSFLSGGLLDGYTF | TGCGCCAGCAGCTTCTTATCAGGGGGCTTATTGGATGGCTACACCTTC | many | TRBV5-1 | TRBD1 | TRBJ1-2
CAISPGTSFSNEQFF | TGTGCCATCAGCCCCGGGACTAGCTTTTCCAATGAGCAGTTCTTC | once | TRBV10-3 | TRBD2 | TRBJ2-1
CASSLISGEHENLFF | TGTGCCAGCAGTCTGATCTCGGGTGAACATGAAAATCTGTTTTTT | NA | TRBV7-8 | NA | TRBJ1-4